These 28 T cell receptor beta chains share one sample of origin, sequenced in a study of CD8 T cells in ankylosing spondylitis (dated by TCRdb to about 2017). Results and caveats for the whole study, not just this receptor: A TCR beta motif of about eight highly homologous amino acid variants appeared characteristic of blood from ankylosing spondylitis patients.

The protocol used for the library was 5' RACE. The listed sequencing device is Illumina HiSeq 2500. In-frame beta chains were kept once TCRdb had trimmed the public reads at Q25 with fastp and called clones with MiXCR. Records with the same CDR3 protein are collapsed into one entry carrying the most frequent genes and DNA. The sample contains 700,000 or so distinct CDR3 sequences, roughly 20% of them found a single time. Jointly, the top ten make up around 19% of the sample. Their target antigens are unknown. Material: blood, either unsorted or a sorted T cell fraction (not recorded which). All receptors derive from a male donor with ankylosing spondylitis.

The rearrangement uses TRBV29-1 and TRBJ1-1, with D possibly matching TRBD1 (6 bases). The CDR3 contains 12 residues. Germline V gene data show CDR1 as SQVTM and CDR2 as ANQGSEA. V dropped 6 bases and J dropped 8 bases, with 16 bases sitting between them. CDR3 coding DNA: TGCAGCGTGATCAGACAGGCCGGCGAAGCTTTCTTT. This gives the protein CSVIRQAGEAFF.

Only a few counts were recorded for this clonotype. The rearrangement uses TRBV20-1 and TRBJ1-4; 8 bases match TRBD1. Looked up from germline, CDR1 is DFQATT and CDR2 is SNEGSKA (reference sequence). The CDR3 consists of 13 residues. V was clipped by 2 bases and J by 7 bases; unmatched bases: 3. The CDR3 spells CSARKQGVEKLFF. Written as DNA, the CDR3 is TGCAGTGCTAGAAAACAGGGGGTTGAAAAACTGTTTTTT.

The rearrangement uses TRBV19 and TRBJ1-2, with 7 bases aligning to TRBD1. The ends lost 7 bases at V and 5 bases at J; junction bases unmatched: 7. The CDR3 sequence is 13 residues long. Per the germline V gene, CDR1 is LNHDA and CDR2 is SQIVND (reference sequence). The CDR3 nucleotides read TGTGCCAGTACCAGGGACAGCCAGTATGGCTACACCTTC. Translation: CASTRDSQYGYTF.

This clonotype was observed a handful of times. This chain connects TRBV7-2 to TRBJ2-5, with a possible D match to TRBD2 (6 bases). The germline V gene encodes CDR1 SGHTA and CDR2 FQGNSA. This CDR3 is built from 14 residues. Trimming removed 3 bases from V and 2 bases from J, with 10 bases in between. The CDR3: CASSFIGLQETQYF. In DNA, the CDR3 is TGTGCCAGCAGCTTTATAGGACTACAAGAGACCCAGTACTTC.

This clonotype has a single count. The rearrangement uses TRBV5-1 and TRBJ2-3, with D perhaps matching TRBD1 (6 bases). This CDR3 contains 16 residues. Germline CDR1 is SGHRS and CDR2 is YFSETQ. Trimming stripped 3 bases from V and 1 base from J, with 15 bases between. The CDR3 loop is CASSSARGTGTDTQYF. In DNA, the CDR3 is TGCGCCAGCAGCTCCGCGAGGGGGACGGGCACAGATACGCAGTATTTT.

The sample holds a few counts of this clonotype. V is TRBV4-1 and J is TRBJ2-7; D unresolved. Trimming took 0 bases from V and 6 from J, leaving 9 bases between them. The germline V gene has CDR1 MGHRA and CDR2 YSYEKL. This CDR3 spans 13 amino acids. Written as DNA, the CDR3 is TGCGCCAGCAGCCAAGATGAGGAGTCCGAGCAGTACTTC. The encoded protein is CASSQDEESEQYF.

This clonotype was counted between two and nine times. The V gene is TRBV6-6, the J gene TRBJ1-6; no firm D call. Trimming took 3 bases from V and 7 from J, leaving 7 bases between them. The CDR3 has 13 amino acids. Germline CDR1 reads MNHNY; CDR2 reads SVGAGI (reference sequence). The CDR3 region has the DNA TGTGCCAGCAGTTATGGACTAAATTCACCCCTCCACTTT. Translating gives CASSYGLNSPLHF.

This clonotype was detected a few times. The chain has TRBV20-1 and TRBJ1-1; D is unresolved. CDR1 DFQATT and CDR2 SNEGSKA come from the germline V gene (reference sequence). This CDR3 spans 13 amino acids. V lost 6 bases and J lost 4, with 15 bases in between. The CDR3: CSAYVSAGTEAFF. The DNA of the CDR3 is TGCAGTGCCTACGTCAGCGCAGGCACTGAAGCTTTCTTT.

This chain connects TRBV24-1 to TRBJ2-3; 7 positions match TRBD2. CDR1 and CDR2 (germline): KGHDR, SFDVKD. The CDR3 loop spans 16 amino acids. The junction had 12 bases not matched to a gene; V was cut back by 4 bases and J by 6 bases. The chain's CDR3 is CATSESNSGMTDTQYF. The DNA of the CDR3 is TGTGCCACCAGTGAATCGAACAGCGGGATGACGGATACGCAGTATTTT.

The V gene is TRBV4-3, the J gene TRBJ2-5, with TRBD2 as a possible D gene (6 bases). The CDR3 is made up of 16 amino acids. Germline V gene data show CDR1 as LGHNA and CDR2 as YSLEER. V lost 1 base and J 3 bases, leaving 15 bases between the germline ends. CDR3 in amino acids: CASSQALYSGEETQYF. CDR3 DNA: TGCGCCAGCAGCCAAGCCTTATATAGCGGAGAAGAGACCCAGTACTTC.

This clonotype has a handful of counts. V usage is TRBV10-3 and J usage is TRBJ2-7; no definite D call. Germline V gives CDR1 ENHRY, CDR2 SYGVKD. V was trimmed by 4 bases and J by 2 bases, leaving 9 bases between them. This CDR3 comprises 13 residues. The CDR3 DNA is TGTGCCATCAGTGGGGGTGGTACCTACGAGCAGTACTTC. It codes for CAISGGGTYEQYF.

This clonotype was seen only a few times. V is TRBV5-6 and J is TRBJ1-2; 9 bases are shared with TRBD1. After removal of 4 bases from V and 4 bases from J, the junction contained 11 bases not matched to a gene. CDR1 and CDR2 (germline): SGHDT, YYEEEE. The CDR3 loop spans 16 amino acids. The CDR3 nucleotides are TGTGCCAGCAGCACAGCAACAGGGGGCTCCACCTATGGCTACACCTTC. Translated: CASSTATGGSTYGYTF.

The CDR3 DNA is TGTGCCAGCACCGTCGTTACCACGGGTGAGCAGTACTTC. It codes for CASTVVTTGEQYF. The chain has TRBV2 and TRBJ2-7; no reliable D call. This CDR3 is 13 amino acids long. V lost 7 bases, J lost 7 bases, and 17 bases lay in between. Germline CDR1 and CDR2: SNHLY and FYNNEI.

J is TRBJ1-2 and V is TRBV6-1; TRBD1 might be the D (6 bases). The germline V gene encodes CDR1 MNHNS and CDR2 SASEGT. The CDR3 is 15 amino acids. Trimming removed 7 bases from V and 6 bases from J, with 21 bases in between. CDR3 sequence (DNA): TGTGCCAGCAAACTACATTCAGGGGAGTCCCATGGCTACACCTTC. Amino acid sequence: CASKLHSGESHGYTF.

This sequence joins TRBV20-1 and TRBJ2-1, with 8 positions matching TRBD1. Germline V gene sequence: CDR1 DFQATT, CDR2 SNEGSKA (reference sequence). Trimming took 0 bases from V and 6 from J; bases not matched to a gene: 4. CDR3 size: 14 residues. This chain's CDR3 is CSAREQGVRNEQFF. The CDR3 DNA reads as TGCAGTGCTAGAGAACAGGGGGTACGCAATGAGCAGTTCTTC.

This clonotype turned up a few times. V usage is TRBV20-1 and J usage is TRBJ2-1; 8 bases align to TRBD2. Germline V lookup: CDR1 DFQATT, CDR2 SNEGSKA (reference sequence). The trim removed 1 base at V and 5 bases at J, leaving 4 bases unmatched. The length of the CDR3 is 14 residues. The CDR3 is CSARGQRENNEQFF. For the CDR3, the DNA is TGCAGTGCTAGAGGTCAGCGGGAGAACAATGAGCAGTTCTTC.

This clonotype was detected ten times or more. This rearrangement joins TRBV20-1 to TRBJ2-1; D is possibly TRBD1 or TRBD2 (5 bases each). The germline V gene has CDR1 DFQATT and CDR2 SNEGSKA (reference sequence). The length of the CDR3 is 16 residues. V dropped 3 bases and J dropped 0 bases, with 15 bases sitting between them. In nucleotides, the CDR3 is TGCAGTGCTAGGACCTGGGACCACAGCTCCTACAATGAGCAGTTCTTC. Translated, it gives CSARTWDHSSYNEQFF.

The chain uses TRBV28 and TRBJ1-5; D not resolved. V lost 2 bases and J lost 3, with 11 bases in between. Germline V gives CDR1 MDHEN, CDR2 SYDVKM. The CDR3 loop spans 15 amino acids. CDR3 coding DNA: TGTGCCAGCAGTTTAGGTGGGCACACCAATCAGCCCCAGCATTTT. Translated, it gives CASSLGGHTNQPQHF.

The chain is built from TRBV3-1 and TRBJ2-1; D is tentatively TRBD1 or TRBD2 (5 bases each). The V end was cut by 0 bases, the J end by 12 bases, with 15 bases between. From germline, CDR1 is LGHDT and CDR2 YNNKEL (reference sequence). This CDR3 is built from 14 residues. The DNA of the CDR3 is TGTGCCAGCAGCCAAGATGGGGGTAAGGCTGGGCAGTTCTTC. It yields the protein CASSQDGGKAGQFF.

This clonotype was seen a handful of times. The chain has TRBV18 and TRBJ2-3, with 14 positions matching TRBD2. The CDR3 consists of 18 residues. The germline gives CDR1 KGHSH, CDR2 LQKENI. The V and J ends lost 1 base and 0 bases, in that order; junction bases with no gene match: 3. The CDR3 region has the DNA TGTGCCAGCTCACCACGACTAGCGGGAGGGAAGAGCACAGATACGCAGTATTTT. Amino acid sequence: CASSPRLAGGKSTDTQYF.

The V gene is TRBV4-1, the J gene TRBJ2-1; 7 bases match TRBD2. Germline V CDR1 and CDR2: MGHRA, YSYEKL. The CDR3 totals 17 residues. Trimming removed 1 base from V and 0 bases from J; junction bases left unmatched: 6. CDR3 bases: TGCGCCAGCAGCCAAGGGGCGGGAGTCAGCTCCTACAATGAGCAGTTCTTC. Protein product: CASSQGAGVSSYNEQFF.

The V call is TRBV13, the J call TRBJ1-5; D gene ambiguous. Trimming cost V 0 bases and J 0 bases, with 9 bases left between them. CDR1 and CDR2 from the germline V gene are PRHDT and FYEKMQ (reference sequence). This CDR3 spans 16 amino acids. This CDR3 is CASSLGGGSSNQPQHF. CDR3 sequence (DNA): TGTGCCAGCAGCTTAGGAGGAGGCAGTAGCAATCAGCCCCAGCATTTT.

The chain couples TRBV4-1 to TRBJ1-1, with a tentative D call TRBD1 (6 bases). Between the trimmed V and J ends, which lost 5 bases and 5 bases, there was a span of 12 bases. This CDR3 comprises 13 residues. CDR1 MGHRA and CDR2 YSYEKL come from the germline V gene. CDR3 DNA: TGCGCCAGCAGCGCGATCCAGGGGACTGAAGCTTTCTTT. Encoded protein: CASSAIQGTEAFF.

In its sample, this clonotype was seen a few times. This chain connects TRBV12-3 or TRBV12-4 to TRBJ2-3; no firm D call. The CDR3 is 17 residues long. V was cut by 5 bases and J by 0 bases, with 18 bases left in between. The CDR3 spells CASSPITELYSTDTQYF. For the CDR3, the DNA is TGTGCCAGCAGTCCGATAACAGAGCTATATAGCACAGATACGCAGTATTTT.

This clonotype was found a few times. This sequence joins TRBV5-5 and TRBJ2-7, with 9 bases that match TRBD2. V gave up 0 bases and J gave up 2 bases; unmatched junction bases: 3. Germline values: CDR1 SGHKS, CDR2 YYEKEE (reference sequence). CDR3 size: 15 residues. The CDR3 reads CASSLETSGPYEQYF. In DNA form, the CDR3 reads TGTGCCAGCAGCTTGGAGACTAGCGGACCCTACGAGCAGTACTTC.

This clonotype was counted only a few times. The J gene is TRBJ2-1, the V gene TRBV9, with 12 bases fitting TRBD2. The CDR3 has 15 amino acids. Germline CDR1 and CDR2: SGDLS and YYNGEE. V trimming: 4 bases; J trimming: 12 bases; junction bases outside the gene matches: 11. CDR3 in DNA: TGTGCCAGCAGCCAGACTAGCGGGGGAACGGGTCGGCAGTTCTTC. It translates to CASSQTSGGTGRQFF. The full variable domain, in which reference TRBV9 and TRBJ2-1 provide the parts outside the CDR3, is DSGVTQTPKHLITATGQRVTLRCSPRSGDLSVYWYQQSLDQGLQFLIQYYNGEERAKGNILERFSAQQFPDLHSELNLSSLELGDSALYFCASSQTSGGTGRQFFGPGTRLTVL.

V usage is TRBV12-3 or TRBV12-4 and J usage is TRBJ2-1, with unresolved D. The CDR3 runs to 13 residues. V lost 6 bases to trimming and J lost 7 bases, with 13 bases between them. CDR3 sequence (DNA): TGTGCCAGCAGCTCCCTAGAAGGAAATGAGCAGTTCTTC. Its translation: CASSSLEGNEQFF.

The rearrangement joins TRBV5-1 to TRBJ2-7; D uncertain. The CDR3 is 13 amino acids. CDR1 and CDR2 (germline): SGHRS, YFSETQ. With 0 bases removed from V and 9 bases from J, the gap between germline ends came to 13 bases. CDR3 amino acids: CASSLVGDPVQYF. The CDR3 nucleotides read TGCGCCAGCAGCTTGGTTGGGGATCCGGTGCAGTACTTC.